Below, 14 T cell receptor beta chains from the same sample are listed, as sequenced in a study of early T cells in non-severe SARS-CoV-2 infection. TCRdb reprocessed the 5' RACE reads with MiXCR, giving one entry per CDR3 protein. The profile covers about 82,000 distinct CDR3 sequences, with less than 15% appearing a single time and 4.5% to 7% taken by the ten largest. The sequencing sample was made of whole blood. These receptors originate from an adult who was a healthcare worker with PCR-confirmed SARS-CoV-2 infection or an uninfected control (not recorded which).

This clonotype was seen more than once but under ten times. CDR3 amino acids: CAIASGTIYNEQFF. The CDR3 DNA is TGTGCCATTGCCTCCGGGACCATATACAATGAGCAGTTCTTC. The genes are TRBV6-1 and TRBJ2-1; D is tentatively TRBD1 or TRBD2 (5 bases each). The germline CDR1 and CDR2 sequences are MNHNS and SASEGT. This CDR3 is built from 14 residues. V gave up 10 bases and J gave up 4 bases, with 17 bases separating them.

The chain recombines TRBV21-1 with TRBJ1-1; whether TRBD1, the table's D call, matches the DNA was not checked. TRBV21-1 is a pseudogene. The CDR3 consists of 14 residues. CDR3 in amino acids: CASSPLGQITEAFF. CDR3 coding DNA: TGTGCCAGCAGCCCCCTGGGACAGATCACTGAAGCTTTCTTT.

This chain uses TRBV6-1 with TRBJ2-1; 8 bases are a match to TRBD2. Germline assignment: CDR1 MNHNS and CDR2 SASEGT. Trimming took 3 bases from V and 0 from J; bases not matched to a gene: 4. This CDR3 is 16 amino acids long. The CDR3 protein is CASSDQLADSYNEQFF. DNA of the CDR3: TGTGCCAGCAGTGACCAACTAGCGGACTCCTACAATGAGCAGTTCTTC.

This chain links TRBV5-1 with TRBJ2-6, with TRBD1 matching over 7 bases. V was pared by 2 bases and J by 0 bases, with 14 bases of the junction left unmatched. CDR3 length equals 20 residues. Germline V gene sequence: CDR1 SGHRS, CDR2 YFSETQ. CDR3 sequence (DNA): TGCGCCAGCAGCTTCCCGGGACAGCAAAGTTCCACCTCTGGGGCCAACGTCCTGACTTTC. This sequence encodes CASSFPGQQSSTSGANVLTF.

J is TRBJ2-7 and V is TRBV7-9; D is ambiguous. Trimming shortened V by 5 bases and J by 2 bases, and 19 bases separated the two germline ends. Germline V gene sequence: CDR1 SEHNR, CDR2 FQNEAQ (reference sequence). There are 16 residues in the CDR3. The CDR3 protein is CASSPTSGYRAYEQYF. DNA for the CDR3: TGTGCCAGCAGCCCTACCTCAGGTTACCGGGCCTACGAGCAGTACTTC.

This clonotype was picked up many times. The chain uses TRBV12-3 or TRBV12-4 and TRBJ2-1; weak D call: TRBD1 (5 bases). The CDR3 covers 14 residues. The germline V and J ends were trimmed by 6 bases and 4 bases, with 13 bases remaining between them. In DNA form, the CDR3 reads TGTGCCAGCAGCTACAACCAGGGTTACAATGAGCAGTTCTTC. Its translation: CASSYNQGYNEQFF.

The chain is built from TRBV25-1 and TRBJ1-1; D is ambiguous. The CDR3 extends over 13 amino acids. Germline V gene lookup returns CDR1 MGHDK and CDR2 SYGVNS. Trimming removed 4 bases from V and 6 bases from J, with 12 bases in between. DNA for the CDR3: TGTGCCAGCAGTGTAGGGATCCGGGCTGAAGCTTTCTTT. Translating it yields CASSVGIRAEAFF.

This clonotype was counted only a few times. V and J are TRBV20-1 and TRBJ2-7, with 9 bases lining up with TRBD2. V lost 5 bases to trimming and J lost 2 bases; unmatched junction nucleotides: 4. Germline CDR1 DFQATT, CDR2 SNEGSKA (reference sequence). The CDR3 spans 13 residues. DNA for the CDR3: TGCAGTGCTGATCTAGCGGGGACCTACGAGCAGTACTTC. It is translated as CSADLAGTYEQYF.

As DNA, the CDR3 is TGCAGTGGCTGGGACAGGGGGTCCTACGAGCAGTACTTC. It translates to CSGWDRGSYEQYF. The gene calls are TRBV20-1 and TRBJ2-7, with 11 nucleotides matching TRBD1. The CDR3 length is 13 residues. V was clipped by 7 bases and J by 1 base; unmatched bases: 3. Germline lookup yields CDR1 DFQATT and CDR2 SNEGSKA (reference sequence).

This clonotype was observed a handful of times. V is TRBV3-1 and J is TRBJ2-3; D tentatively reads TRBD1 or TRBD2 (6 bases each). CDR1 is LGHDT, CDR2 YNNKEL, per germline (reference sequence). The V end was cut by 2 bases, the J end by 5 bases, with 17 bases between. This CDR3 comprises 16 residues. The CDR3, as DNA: TGTGCCAGCAGCCAACTCCCAAGGGGGGATGGAGATACGCAGTATTTT. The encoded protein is CASSQLPRGDGDTQYF.

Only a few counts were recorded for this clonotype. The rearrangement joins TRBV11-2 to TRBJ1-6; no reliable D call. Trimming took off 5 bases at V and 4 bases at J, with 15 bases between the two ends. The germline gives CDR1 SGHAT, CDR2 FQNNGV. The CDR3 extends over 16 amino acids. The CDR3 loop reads CASSPAWADYNSPLHF. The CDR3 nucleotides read TGTGCCAGCAGCCCCGCATGGGCAGATTATAATTCACCCCTCCACTTT.

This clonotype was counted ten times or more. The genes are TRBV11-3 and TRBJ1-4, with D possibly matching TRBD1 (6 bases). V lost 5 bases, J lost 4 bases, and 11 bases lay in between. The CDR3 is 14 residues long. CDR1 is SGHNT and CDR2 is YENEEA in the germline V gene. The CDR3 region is CASSKKQGNEKLFF. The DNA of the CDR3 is TGTGCCAGCAGCAAGAAACAGGGTAATGAAAAACTGTTTTTT.

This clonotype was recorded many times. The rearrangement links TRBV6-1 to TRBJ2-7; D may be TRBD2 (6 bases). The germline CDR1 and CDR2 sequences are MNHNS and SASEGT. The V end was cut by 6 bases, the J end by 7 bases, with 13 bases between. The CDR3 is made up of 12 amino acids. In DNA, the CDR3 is TGTGCCAGCAGGGCTCGTCGGGGGGAGCAGTACTTC. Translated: CASRARRGEQYF.

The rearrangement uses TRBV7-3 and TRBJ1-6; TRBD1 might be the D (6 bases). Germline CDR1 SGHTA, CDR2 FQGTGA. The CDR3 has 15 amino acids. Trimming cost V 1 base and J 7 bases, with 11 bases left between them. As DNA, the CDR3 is TGTGCCAGCAGCTTAAATCAGGGGATCAATTCACCCCTCCACTTT. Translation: CASSLNQGINSPLHF.